Sequencing of this T cell receptor beta chain was carried out in a study of T cell clones after liver transplantation. Study-wide context: Liver transplant recipients had immunosuppression withdrawal attempted within 2 years. A pre-transplant mixed lymphocyte reaction with TCRbeta sequencing defined graft-donor-reactive clones followed in post-transplant blood.

The protocol was immunoSEQ multiplex PCR, while the TCRdb copy is restricted to in-frame clones and leaves out a portion. The sample records about 75,000 clones, about 85% being singletons. The CDR3 totals 17 residues. V shed 5 bases, J shed 2 bases, and the junction held 11 bases outside the gene matches. Germline V CDR1 and CDR2: SEHNR, FQNEAQ (reference sequence). This clone was seen only a few times. This sequence originates from a human patient who received a liver transplant. Some T cells may trace back to the graft donor. The chain combines TRBV7-9 with TRBJ2-7; 11 bases agree with TRBD2. The source was CD4+ T cells from blood, collected less than 50 months after liver transplant. The CDR3 here is CASSPHQTSGAPYEQYF. CDR3 sequence (DNA): TGTGCCAGCAGCCCCCACCAGACTAGCGGGGCACCCTACGAGCAGTACTTC.